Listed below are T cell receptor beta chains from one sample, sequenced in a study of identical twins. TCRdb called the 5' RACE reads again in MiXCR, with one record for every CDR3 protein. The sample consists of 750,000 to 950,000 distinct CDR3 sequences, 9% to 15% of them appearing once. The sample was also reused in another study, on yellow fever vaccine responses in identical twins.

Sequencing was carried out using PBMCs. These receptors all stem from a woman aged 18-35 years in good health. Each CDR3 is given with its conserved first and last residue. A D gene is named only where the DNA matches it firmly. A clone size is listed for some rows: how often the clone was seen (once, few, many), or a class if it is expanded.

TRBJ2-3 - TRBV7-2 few CASSFTVSTDTQYF TGTGCCAGCAGCTTTACGGTGAGCACAGATACGCAGTATTTT
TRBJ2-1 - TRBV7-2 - CASSPATGRNNEQFF TGTGCCAGCAGCCCCGCCACGGGGCGAAACAATGAGCAGTTCTTC
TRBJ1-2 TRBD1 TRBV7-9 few CASSHPGTGVGYTF TGTGCCAGCAGCCACCCCGGGACAGGGGTTGGCTACACCTTC
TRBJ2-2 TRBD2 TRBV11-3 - CASSSTRGAGTGELFF TGTGCCAGCAGCTCCACGCGGGGGGCCGGCACCGGGGAGCTGTTTTTT
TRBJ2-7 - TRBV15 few CATSRDRFMSYEQYF TGTGCCACCAGCAGAGATCGGTTTATGTCCTACGAGCAGTACTTC
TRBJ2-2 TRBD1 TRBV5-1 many CASSLDRGAGELFF TGTGCCAGCAGCTTGGACAGGGGCGCCGGGGAGCTGTTTTTT
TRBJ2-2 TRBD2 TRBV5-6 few CASSGSGTSGGAIVTGELFF TGTGCCAGCAGCGGATCCGGGACTAGCGGGGGGGCGATCGTCACCGGGGAGCTGTTTTTT
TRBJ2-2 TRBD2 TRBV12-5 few CASGPRGSGGELFF TGTGCTAGTGGCCCCCGCGGGAGTGGCGGGGAGCTGTTTTTT
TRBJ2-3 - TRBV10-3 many CAISESGLSTDTQYF TGTGCCATCAGTGAGAGCGGGTTAAGCACAGATACGCAGTATTTT
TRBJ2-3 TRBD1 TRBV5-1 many CASSFGQGTSTDTQYF TGCGCCAGCAGCTTTGGACAGGGGACTAGCACAGATACGCAGTATTTT
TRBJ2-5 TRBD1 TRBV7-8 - CASREDRVSETQYF TGTGCCAGCAGGGAGGACAGGGTTTCGGAGACCCAGTACTTC
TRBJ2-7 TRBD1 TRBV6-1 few CASSMGQGVSYEQYF TGTGCCAGCAGCATGGGACAGGGGGTTTCCTACGAGCAGTACTTC
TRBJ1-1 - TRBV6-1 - CASQGPGETEAFF TGTGCCAGCCAAGGACCAGGGGAGACTGAAGCTTTCTTT
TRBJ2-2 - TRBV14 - CASSHGRLTGELFF TGTGCCAGCAGCCATGGGCGCCTCACCGGGGAGCTGTTTTTT
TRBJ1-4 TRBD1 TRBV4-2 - CASSPSTGPEKLFF TGTGCCAGCAGCCCCTCGACAGGGCCTGAAAAACTGTTTTTT
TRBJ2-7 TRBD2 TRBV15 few CATSRVLAGLYEQYF TGTGCCACCAGCAGAGTGCTAGCGGGGCTTTACGAGCAGTACTTC
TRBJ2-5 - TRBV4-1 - CASSQDRFRAEETQYF TGCGCCAGCAGCCAAGATCGGTTCAGGGCCGAAGAGACCCAGTACTTC
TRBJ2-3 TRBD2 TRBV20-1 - CSAAPSGGALDTQYF TGCAGTGCCGCCCCTAGCGGGGGGGCCTTAGATACGCAGTATTTT
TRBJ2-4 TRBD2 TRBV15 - CATSSLTASGGLAKNIQYF TGTGCCACCAGCAGCCTTACAGCTAGCGGGGGACTAGCCAAAAACATTCAGTACTTC
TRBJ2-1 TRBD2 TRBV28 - CASSFPSGRFSYNEQFF TGTGCCAGCAGTTTCCCTAGCGGGAGGTTTTCCTACAATGAGCAGTTCTTC
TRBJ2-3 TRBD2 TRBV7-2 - CASSLGSGGASTDTQYF TGTGCCAGCAGCTTGGGTAGCGGGGGGGCTAGCACAGATACGCAGTATTTT
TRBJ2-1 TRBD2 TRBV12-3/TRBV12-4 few CASSSRAGTSGGESYNEQFF TGTGCCAGCAGTTCCCGAGCCGGGACTAGCGGGGGGGAATCCTACAATGAGCAGTTCTTC
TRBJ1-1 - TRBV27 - CASSSRESTEAFF TGTGCCAGCAGTTCCCGGGAGTCGACTGAAGCTTTCTTT
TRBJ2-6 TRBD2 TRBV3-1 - CASTSGGYFGPGANVLTF TGTGCCAGCACCTCCGGGGGGTACTTCGGTCCTGGGGCCAACGTCCTGACTTTC